The next 17 T cell receptor beta chains were all read from a single sample in a study of cytomegalovirus exposure and HLA in healthy donors. This table comes from immunoSEQ multiplex PCR, and its TCRdb copy is limited to in-frame clones, with some not included. The table has around 45,000 clones, approximately 90% seen once. The sequenced sample was PBMCs. Receptors originate from a man aged 18 to 29 in good health and CMV-seronegative.

J is TRBJ2-1 and V is TRBV5-4, with 14 nucleotides matching TRBD2. J was trimmed by 7 bases and V by 8 bases; bases with no gene match: 11. Germline V lookup: CDR1 SGHNT, CDR2 YYREEE (reference sequence). There are 16 residues in the CDR3. In DNA form, the CDR3 reads TGTGCCAGAGGGACTAGCGGGAGAGCTGGTCGGAATGAGCAGTTCTTC. It is translated as CARGTSGRAGRNEQFF.

This clone appeared once. The chain has TRBV29-1 and TRBJ1-6; D is unresolved. The length of the CDR3 is 13 residues. Germline V gives CDR1 SQVTM, CDR2 ANQGSEA. Trimming stripped 6 bases from V and 8 bases from J, with 14 bases between. CDR3 nucleotides: TGCAGCGTGGCACAAGCTCGGGATTCACCCCTCCACTTT. Amino acid sequence: CSVAQARDSPLHF.

The V and J genes are TRBV5-5 and TRBJ1-5; 8 bases align to TRBD1. V lost 4 bases, J lost 6 bases, and 9 bases stayed unmatched. This CDR3 is built from 15 residues. Germline V gene sequence: CDR1 SGHKS, CDR2 YYEKEE (reference sequence). The CDR3 coding sequence is TGTGCCAGCAGCGTCCTGACAGGGGACGGTCAGCCCCAGCATTTT. It is translated as CASSVLTGDGQPQHF.

The chain is built from TRBV11-2 and TRBJ2-1; D may be TRBD2 (6 bases). Looked up from germline, CDR1 is SGHAT and CDR2 is FQNNGV. The V end lost 1 base, the J end lost 5 bases, and 9 bases lay between the germline ends. This CDR3 region has 14 residues. CDR3 bases: TGTGCCAGCAGCTTAGCTAGCGCCCACAATGAGCAGTTCTTC. Translation: CASSLASAHNEQFF.

This clone has only a few counts. The V call is TRBV7-2, the J call TRBJ2-1; TRBD1 might be the D (5 bases). V was pared by 1 base and J by 8 bases, with 15 bases between. The germline V gene has CDR1 SGHTA and CDR2 FQGNSA. The CDR3 runs to 15 residues. This chain's CDR3 is CASSLGRAIGYEQFF. CDR3 DNA: TGTGCCAGCAGCTTAGGCAGGGCGATCGGCTATGAGCAGTTCTTC.

The chain joins TRBV6-1 to TRBJ1-1, with 7 bases aligning to TRBD1. Germline CDR1 reads MNHNS; CDR2 reads SASEGT. V was clipped by 6 bases and J by 1 base; unmatched bases: 2. This CDR3 contains 13 residues. CDR3 in DNA: TGTGCCAGCAGGGGACAGCCGAACACTGAAGCTTTCTTT. Its protein is CASRGQPNTEAFF.

In regard to this clone: A junction end diverges from the germline sequence, so it may reflect a read error. V and J are TRBV2 and TRBJ1-6; D perhaps matches TRBD1 (6 bases). The CDR3 runs to 13 residues. Germline CDR1 and CDR2: SNHLY and FYNNEI. CDR3 DNA sequence: TGTGCCAGCAGTGATCTCCGGTGGGCAGGGGCGTCCTTT. Translated: CASSDLRWAGASF.

CDR3: CASSLVLGGQGYEQYF. In DNA form, the CDR3 reads TGCGCCAGCAGCTTGGTCCTAGGAGGACAGGGTTACGAGCAGTACTTC. The rearrangement uses TRBV5-1 and TRBJ2-7, with 8 bases matching TRBD1. In germline, CDR1 is SGHRS, CDR2 YFSETQ. This CDR3 has 16 residues. V shed 0 bases, J shed 4 bases, and the junction held 9 bases outside the gene matches. Full variable domain (rest looked up from reference TRBV5-1 and TRBJ2-7): KAGVTQTPRYLIKTRGQQVTLSCSPISGHRSVSWYQQTPGQGLQFLFEYFSETQRNKGNFPGRFSGRQFSNSRSEMNVSTLELGDSALYLCASSLVLGGQGYEQYFGPGTRLTVT.

The chain has TRBV4-2 and TRBJ2-3; 8 positions agree with TRBD1. Germline-derived CDR1 and CDR2 are LGHNA and YNFKEQ. The CDR3 consists of 16 residues. V shed 1 base and J 5 bases; nucleotides not matched to a gene: 8. CDR3 in amino acids: CASSQGTGQAQDTQYF. As DNA, the CDR3 is TGTGCCAGCAGCCAAGGGACAGGGCAGGCTCAAGATACGCAGTATTTT.

The gene calls are TRBV6-5 and TRBJ2-2; tentatively, D is TRBD1 (5 bases). V was shortened by 1 base and J by 6 bases, with 12 bases between the two germline ends. Germline values: CDR1 MNHEY, CDR2 SVGAGI. This CDR3 spans 15 amino acids. The CDR3 loop is CASSYLGVNSGELFF. In DNA, the CDR3 is TGTGCCAGCAGTTACTTAGGGGTTAACTCCGGGGAGCTGTTTTTT.

The rearrangement links TRBV7-9 to TRBJ2-1; the D gene is possibly TRBD2 (5 bases). V lost 7 bases and J lost 7, with 20 bases in between. CDR1 is SEHNR and CDR2 is FQNEAQ in the germline V gene (reference sequence). The CDR3 totals 15 residues. In nucleotides, the CDR3 is TGTGCCAGCAATCCACCCTCGAGGGAGCGGAATGAGCAGTTCTTC. This translates into CASNPPSRERNEQFF.

This clone has just one count. The chain links TRBV4-1 to TRBJ2-3; D perhaps matches TRBD2 (6 bases). Germline assignment: CDR1 MGHRA and CDR2 YSYEKL. Trimming stripped 2 bases from V and 3 bases from J, with 12 bases between. This CDR3 has 15 residues. CDR3 protein: CASSQRLAPTDTQYF. The CDR3 DNA reads TGCGCCAGCAGCCAACGGCTAGCGCCGACAGATACGCAGTATTTT.

The V and J genes are TRBV7-6 and TRBJ2-7; the D gene is possibly TRBD2 (5 bases). Germline values: CDR1 SGHVS, CDR2 FNYEAQ. V dropped 4 bases and J dropped 0 bases, with 16 bases sitting between them. The CDR3 loop spans 16 amino acids. For the CDR3, the DNA is TGTGCCAGCAGCTCCCGGACTGAGAGGTCCTCCTACGAGCAGTACTTC. Amino acids: CASSSRTERSSYEQYF.

The genes are TRBV11-3 and TRBJ2-5, with 7 nucleotides matching TRBD1. Trimming took 1 base from V and 1 from J; bases not matched to a gene: 0. Germline V lookup: CDR1 SGHNT, CDR2 YENEEA. This CDR3 is 14 amino acids long. CDR3 coding DNA: TGTGCCAGCAGCTTAGGGACAGGCCAAGAGACCCAGTACTTC. Its protein is CASSLGTGQETQYF.

This rearrangement joins TRBV6-6 to TRBJ2-3; TRBD2 aligns across 8 bases. This CDR3 has 16 residues. Germline-derived CDR1 and CDR2 are MNHNY and SVGAGI (reference sequence). The V gene end was trimmed by 6 bases and the J gene end by 0 bases; junction bases not matched to a gene: 8. This chain's CDR3 is CASSRGRGESTDTQYF. CDR3 coding DNA: TGTGCCAGCAGCCGGGGGCGGGGGGAGAGCACAGATACGCAGTATTTT.

Written as DNA, the CDR3 is TGTGCCAGTGCCGGGGATAAGAGCTCCTACAATGAGCAGTTCTTC. Amino acid sequence: CASAGDKSSYNEQFF. The V and J genes are TRBV6-6 and TRBJ2-1; TRBD2 might be the D (5 bases). Germline V gene data show CDR1 as MNHNY and CDR2 as SVGAGI (reference sequence). The V gene lost 9 bases and the J gene lost 0 bases, with 15 bases spanning the gap. CDR3 length: 15 residues.

The V call is TRBV6-6, the J call TRBJ2-7; the D gene is possibly TRBD2 (5 bases). This CDR3 has 12 residues. Germline loops: CDR1 MNHNY, CDR2 SVGAGI (reference sequence). The germline V and J ends were trimmed by 5 bases and 6 bases, with 11 bases remaining between them. CDR3 in DNA: TGTGCCAGCAGTAAAACTAGGTCCGAGCAGTACTTC. Its protein product is CASSKTRSEQYF.